This T cell receptor (beta chain) is from a study of T cell responses to AZD1222 COVID-19 vaccine. Study-level findings and limits: Across spike, vaccine-associated CD4 TCRs were found, dominant at 160-218 and 743-854. Clonal diversity was possibly underestimated, and the donors were mostly white British, with more females.

As regards this clone: The antigen remains unidentified.

Sequencing was performed with immunoSEQ multiplex PCR; in TCRdb, only in-frame clones are kept and a portion is missing. The sample carries about 120,000 clones, around 90% recorded once. Germline V gives CDR1 KGHSH, CDR2 LQKENI. Trimming pared 1 base from V and 1 base from J, leaving 10 bases between. The CDR3 is 16 residues long. The chain is built from TRBV18 and TRBJ2-2; perhaps TRBD1 as D (5 bases). The sequenced sample was peripheral blood, obtained on day 0 of AZD1222 vaccination. This sequence originates from an adult in good health. The CDR3 is CASSPLGAGNTGELFF. The CDR3 bases are TGTGCCAGCTCACCACTTGGGGCAGGGAACACCGGGGAGCTGTTTTTT.